A selection of T cell receptor beta chains follows, all from one sample in a study of T cells after posttransplantation cyclophosphamide. Using immunoSEQ multiplex PCR, the repertoire was profiled, and TCRdb retains in-frame clones only, with some absent. The sample holds over 20,000 clones, approximately 87% seen once. This specimen was PBMCs, taken after allogeneic stem cell transplant with posttransplant cyclophosphamide. The receptors originated from a female patient aged 25-40 years who received an allogeneic stem cell transplant from an unrelated donor, was CMV-positive, and had no GVHD. Certain T cells may be donor cells from the graft. Both conserved end residues are part of each CDR3. The order of the fields is clone size, D gene, V gene, J gene, CDR3 DNA, CDR3 protein. D genes are given only for firm matches. Size is stated for part of the rows, as once, few or many counts, or as a class when the clone is expanded.

size: NA; D: TRBD2; V: TRBV5-5; J: TRBJ2-5; DNA: TGTGCCAGCAGCGGGGGGGGAACTTTAGAAGAGACCCAGTACTTC; CDR3: CASSGGGTLEETQYF
size: NA; D: TRBD2; V: TRBV7-2; J: TRBJ2-5; DNA: TGTGCCAGCAGCTTAGTGTCGCGGACTAGCGGCCTCCAAGAGACCCAGTACTTC; CDR3: CASSLVSRTSGLQETQYF
size: NA; D: NA; V: TRBV5-1; J: TRBJ2-5; DNA: TGCGCCAGCAGCGCGACAGGAGGTCAAGAGACCCAGTACTTC; CDR3: CASSATGGQETQYF
size: once; D: TRBD2; V: TRBV7-3; J: TRBJ2-3; DNA: TGTGCCAGCAGCTTAACAAGCGGGGGTGGGGATACGCAGTATTTT; CDR3: CASSLTSGGGDTQYF
size: NA; D: TRBD1; V: TRBV4-3; J: TRBJ1-5; DNA: TGCGCCAGCAGCCACCTCAGGGGGGTCAATCAGCCCCAGCATTTT; CDR3: CASSHLRGVNQPQHF
size: NA; D: NA; V: TRBV9; J: TRBJ1-2; DNA: TGTGCCAGCAGCGAATCCCCAGGGTCTGGCTACACCTTC; CDR3: CASSESPGSGYTF
size: NA; D: NA; V: TRBV29-1; J: TRBJ2-3; DNA: TGCAGCGTTCCGACCCCGGGCGGGCCTTTGGATACGCAGTATTTT; CDR3: CSVPTPGGPLDTQYF
size: NA; D: TRBD2; V: TRBV7-2; J: TRBJ2-5; DNA: TGTGCCAGCAGGTGGACTAGCGACCAAGAGACCCAGTACTTC; CDR3: CASRWTSDQETQYF
size: NA; D: NA; V: TRBV7-8; J: TRBJ1-5; DNA: TGTGCCAGCAGCCAAATTAATCAGCCCCAGCATTTT; CDR3: CASSQINQPQHF
size: NA; D: NA; V: TRBV7-6; J: TRBJ2-1; DNA: TGTGCCAGCAGCTTAGCCCTAGTTTCGGGCAATGAGCAGTTCTTC; CDR3: CASSLALVSGNEQFF
size: few; D: NA; V: TRBV7-2; J: TRBJ1-1; DNA: TGTGCCAGCAGCTACAGGGTTGCCACTGAAGCTTTCTTT; CDR3: CASSYRVATEAFF
size: NA; D: NA; V: TRBV6-1; J: TRBJ1-2; DNA: TGTGCCAGCAGTGAAGACAGGGCCCCAGGCTACACCTTC; CDR3: CASSEDRAPGYTF
size: NA; D: TRBD2; V: TRBV6-6; J: TRBJ2-1; DNA: TGTGCCAGCAGCACAGCGACTAGCGGGGGGGCGGGTGAGCAGTTCTTC; CDR3: CASSTATSGGAGEQFF
size: NA; D: TRBD1; V: TRBV27; J: TRBJ2-2; DNA: TGTGCCAGCAGTTTATGGGGACAGGGGGCTTACGGGGAGCTGTTTTTT; CDR3: CASSLWGQGAYGELFF
size: NA; D: TRBD1; V: TRBV5-4; J: TRBJ2-1; DNA: TGTGCCAGCTACCGGACAGGGGGCAAGCGGGAGCAGTTCTTC; CDR3: CASYRTGGKREQFF
size: NA; D: TRBD1; V: TRBV5-3; J: TRBJ2-3; DNA: TGTGCCAGAAGCTGGGGGACAGACACCACAGATACGCAGTATTTT; CDR3: CARSWGTDTTDTQYF
size: NA; D: NA; V: TRBV6-5; J: TRBJ2-3; DNA: TGTGCCAGCAGTGTCCGGGATTACACAGATACGCAGTATTTT; CDR3: CASSVRDYTDTQYF
size: NA; D: TRBD1; V: TRBV28; J: TRBJ2-7; DNA: TGTGCCAGCAGTTTAGGGACAGCAGGTGAGCAGTACTTC; CDR3: CASSLGTAGEQYF
size: NA; D: NA; V: TRBV15; J: TRBJ2-7; DNA: TGTGCCACCAGCAGACCCCGAGGCAAGAGCTCCTACGAGCAGTACTTC; CDR3: CATSRPRGKSSYEQYF
size: NA; D: NA; V: TRBV5-4; J: TRBJ2-5; DNA: TGTGCCAGCAGCTTGGCCCAGGGCCAAGAGACCCAGTACTTC; CDR3: CASSLAQGQETQYF
size: NA; D: NA; V: TRBV4-1; J: TRBJ1-4; DNA: TGCGCCAGCAGCCAAGGGGAGGCGTCCAAAAATGAAAAACTGTTTTTT; CDR3: CASSQGEASKNEKLFF
size: NA; D: NA; V: TRBV5-1; J: TRBJ2-1; DNA: TGCGCCAGCAGCTTGGACACGAACTACAATGAGCAGTTCTTC; CDR3: CASSLDTNYNEQFF
size: NA; D: NA; V: TRBV5-1; J: TRBJ1-4; DNA: TGCGCCAGCAGCTTGGCCCCCAGGGAAACTAATGAAAAACTGTTTTTT; CDR3: CASSLAPRETNEKLFF
size: NA; D: TRBD2; V: TRBV19; J: TRBJ2-5; DNA: TGTGCCAGCAGTAAGGGCGGGGGGGAGACCCAGTACTTC; CDR3: CASSKGGGETQYF
size: NA; D: TRBD2; V: TRBV4-2; J: TRBJ2-5; DNA: TGTGCCAGCAGCCAAGAGGGAGGGGACCAAGAGACCCAGTACTTC; CDR3: CASSQEGGDQETQYF
size: NA; D: NA; V: TRBV5-1; J: TRBJ2-1; DNA: TGCGCCAGCAGCAGCGGAATAGGGATCTCCTACAATGAGCAGTTCTTC; CDR3: CASSSGIGISYNEQFF
size: NA; D: TRBD1; V: TRBV7-2; J: TRBJ2-3; DNA: TGTGCCAGCAGCTTAGAGGGGGCCGGAGATACGCAGTATTTT; CDR3: CASSLEGAGDTQYF
size: NA; D: NA; V: TRBV28; J: TRBJ1-4; DNA: TGTGCCAGCAGTATACAGGGAGGGTTTGAAAAACTGTTTTTT; CDR3: CASSIQGGFEKLFF
size: NA; D: NA; V: TRBV5-1; J: TRBJ2-5; DNA: TGCGCCAGCAGCTTGGGTTGGTCGAGGGAAGAGACCCAGTACTTC; CDR3: CASSLGWSREETQYF
size: NA; D: NA; V: TRBV5-1; J: TRBJ2-1; DNA: TGCGCCAGCAGCTTGTGGTTCTCTAGGTTTCGGCTCTCCTACAATGAGCAGTTCTTC; CDR3: CASSLWFSRFRLSYNEQFF
size: NA; D: TRBD2; V: TRBV30; J: TRBJ2-3; DNA: TGTGCCTGGAGTCAGCGGGGGGGCTCAGATACGCAGTATTTT; CDR3: CAWSQRGGSDTQYF
size: NA; D: NA; V: TRBV7-8; J: TRBJ1-1; DNA: TGTGCCAGCAGCTTAGGCGGCAGGGGTTTATCTCGCCAGTGGGCTTTCTTT; CDR3: CASSLGGRGLSRQWAFF
size: few; D: NA; V: TRBV18; J: TRBJ2-3; DNA: TGTGCCAGCTCACCAACGCCAGGGGAAGCGGCAGGCACAGATACGCAGTATTTT; CDR3: CASSPTPGEAAGTDTQYF
size: NA; D: NA; V: TRBV10-3; J: TRBJ2-5; DNA: TGTGCCATCAGCGCGGGGACAGTCCAAGAGACCCAGTACTTC; CDR3: CAISAGTVQETQYF
size: NA; D: NA; V: TRBV28; J: TRBJ1-1; DNA: TGTGCCAGCAGTCAACAGGGAACTGAAGCTTTCTTT; CDR3: CASSQQGTEAFF
size: NA; D: TRBD2; V: TRBV10-1; J: TRBJ2-4; DNA: TGCGCCAGCAGAGACTCGGGACTAGCGGGGGATTCCCTGGACATTCAGTACTTC; CDR3: CASRDSGLAGDSLDIQYF
size: NA; D: NA; V: TRBV5-1; J: TRBJ1-2; DNA: TGCGCCAGCCGTAGGGGGACGGAGACCTATGGCTACACCTTC; CDR3: CASRRGTETYGYTF
size: NA; D: NA; V: TRBV19; J: TRBJ2-5; DNA: TGTGCCAGTAGTATTTCAGGGAAAGAGACCCAGTACTTC; CDR3: CASSISGKETQYF
size: NA; D: TRBD1; V: TRBV6-5; J: TRBJ1-3; DNA: TGTGCCAGCAGCCAAATCGACAGGGGGTACAACACCATATATTTT; CDR3: CASSQIDRGYNTIYF
size: NA; D: NA; V: TRBV5-4; J: TRBJ2-7; DNA: TGTGCCAGCAGCGCGGGGGCCGGGTACGAGCAGTACTTC; CDR3: CASSAGAGYEQYF
size: NA; D: TRBD2; V: TRBV7-6; J: TRBJ2-1; DNA: TGTGCCAGCAGCTTAACTCTAGCGGGGGGGCAGTTCTTC; CDR3: CASSLTLAGGQFF
size: NA; D: NA; V: TRBV6-6; J: TRBJ2-7; DNA: TGTGCCAGCAGCCTCCTTGGGGCCCAATCTCTCTACGAGCAGTACTTC; CDR3: CASSLLGAQSLYEQYF
size: NA; D: TRBD1; V: TRBV9; J: TRBJ2-3; DNA: TGTGCCAGCAGCGTAGTCCCGGGACAGGGGGCGAGCACAGATACGCAGTATTTT; CDR3: CASSVVPGQGASTDTQYF
size: NA; D: NA; V: TRBV21-1; J: TRBJ1-5; DNA: TGTGCCAGCAGCAAAAAAGGACAGGGCCATCAGCCCCAGCATTTT; CDR3: CASSKKGQGHQPQHF
size: NA; D: NA; V: TRBV19; J: TRBJ2-5; DNA: TGTGCCAGTAGTATAGTTTACAGGGAGACCCAGTACTTC; CDR3: CASSIVYRETQYF
size: NA; D: TRBD2; V: TRBV5-1; J: TRBJ2-3; DNA: TGCGCCAGCAGCGGGGGACTAGCGGCTACTAACACAGATACGCAGTATTTT; CDR3: CASSGGLAATNTDTQYF
size: NA; D: NA; V: TRBV21-1; J: TRBJ2-4; DNA: TGTGCCAGGCCCCAGGCGGCCAAAAACATTCAGTACTTC; CDR3: CARPQAAKNIQYF
size: NA; D: NA; V: TRBV12-5; J: TRBJ2-1; DNA: TGTGCTAGTGGTTTGGGCAGCTACAATGAGCAGTTCTTC; CDR3: CASGLGSYNEQFF
size: once; D: NA; V: TRBV7-3; J: TRBJ1-6; DNA: TGTGCCAGCAGCTCCCGGGGAAGGGCCAGCCCATCTCCTTCACCCCTCCACTTT; CDR3: CASSSRGRASPSPSPLHF
size: NA; D: NA; V: TRBV4-3; J: TRBJ2-7; DNA: TGCGCCAGCAGCCAATCACGGAGCTCCTACGAGCAGTACTTC; CDR3: CASSQSRSSYEQYF
size: NA; D: NA; V: TRBV4-1; J: TRBJ2-4; DNA: TGCGCCAGCAGCCAAGAGGGGGGGCCGGCCAAAAACATTCAGTACTTC; CDR3: CASSQEGGPAKNIQYF
size: NA; D: TRBD2; V: TRBV5-1; J: TRBJ2-1; DNA: TGCGCCAGCAGCTTGGAAGCGGGGGGACCCAATGAGCAGTTCTTC; CDR3: CASSLEAGGPNEQFF
size: NA; D: NA; V: TRBV9; J: TRBJ1-5; DNA: TGTGCCAGCAGCGTAGATCAAAATCAGCCCCAGCATTTT; CDR3: CASSVDQNQPQHF